Below are 17 T cell receptor beta chains sequenced from a single sample in a study of blood T cells in healthy people across ages. Primed by a sample-barcoded 5' primer and a J-beta primer mix, a second PCR proceeded for 7 to 11 cycles. TCRdb recomputed calls from the 5' RACE reads with MiXCR, one row per CDR3 protein. Of over 600,000 distinct CDR3 sequences in the sample, about 42% were seen once. The specimen was blood. All receptors come from an elderly man in good health.

V is TRBV27 and J is TRBJ2-1; D remains unclear. The CDR3 is 12 amino acids. V was pared by 5 bases and J by 8 bases, with 10 bases between. Germline V gene data show CDR1 as MNHEY and CDR2 as SMNVEV (reference sequence). For the CDR3, the DNA is TGTGCCAGCAGTAATCATGGGGATGAGCAGTTCTTC. It translates to CASSNHGDEQFF.

This clonotype was counted at least ten times. The chain joins TRBV7-6 to TRBJ2-3, with TRBD2 identical over 14 bases. Germline V gene lookup returns CDR1 SGHVS and CDR2 FNYEAQ. The CDR3 loop spans 17 amino acids. V shed 5 bases and J 2 bases; nucleotides not matched to a gene: 6. The CDR3 DNA is TGTGCCAGCAGCCCTGGGACTAGCGGGAGTTTCACAGATACGCAGTATTTT. Its protein product is CASSPGTSGSFTDTQYF.

The chain carries TRBV2 and TRBJ1-6, with no clear D. V was trimmed by 1 base and J by 9 bases, leaving 10 bases between them. The CDR3 runs to 14 residues. Germline V CDR1 and CDR2: SNHLY, FYNNEI. The chain's CDR3 is CASSEVRTTSPLHF. The CDR3 bases are TGTGCCAGCAGTGAAGTCAGGACCACTTCACCCCTCCACTTT.

The chain links TRBV12-3 or TRBV12-4 to TRBJ2-3; TRBD2 aligns across 11 bases. The CDR3 contains 18 residues. Trimming at V came to 4 bases and at J to 0 bases, leaving 9 bases not matched to a gene. CDR3 nucleotide sequence: TGTGCCAGCAGTTCCGGGACTAGCGGCTCTACTAGCACAGATACGCAGTATTTT. It translates to CASSSGTSGSTSTDTQYF.

This clonotype was seen more than once but under ten times. J is TRBJ1-1 and V is TRBV27; D ambiguous. CDR1 is MNHEY and CDR2 is SMNVEV in the germline V gene (reference sequence). The CDR3 length is 15 residues. Trimming took 6 bases from V and 7 from J, leaving 21 bases between them. CDR3 sequence: CASSPRTGRWVEAFF. CDR3 nucleotide sequence: TGTGCCAGCAGCCCAAGGACGGGCAGGTGGGTTGAAGCTTTCTTT.

This clonotype was seen a handful of times. This may be a read error, as it is one base from a much larger clone. The chain combines TRBV28 with TRBJ2-6; D unclear. The germline gives CDR1 MDHEN, CDR2 SYDVKM. Trimming left V 8 bases short and J 0 bases short, with 11 bases between. The CDR3 is 15 residues long. The CDR3 loop reads CASGCRSSGANVLTF. The CDR3 region has the DNA TGTGCCAGCGGATGCAGGTCCTCTGGGGCCAACGTCCTGACTTTC.

The sample holds a few counts of this clonotype. The chain links TRBV20-1 to TRBJ2-7; 7 bases are shared with TRBD2. CDR1 is DFQATT and CDR2 is SNEGSKA in the germline V gene (reference sequence). The V segment lost 0 bases and the J segment 1 base; nucleotides outside the gene matches: 9. The CDR3 covers 16 residues. Here the CDR3 reads CSARDAAGVYSYEQYF. The CDR3 DNA sequence: TGCAGTGCTAGAGATGCGGCGGGGGTATATTCCTACGAGCAGTACTTC.

This rearrangement joins TRBV20-1 to TRBJ2-1; TRBD2 agrees at 16 bases. J lost 6 bases, V lost 3 bases, and 8 bases had no gene match. Germline-derived CDR1 and CDR2 are DFQATT and SNEGSKA (reference sequence). This CDR3 is built from 17 residues. The DNA of the CDR3 is TGCAGTGCTAGTGGGTCAGGGACTAGCGGGAGGGGCAATGAGCAGTTCTTC. Translated: CSASGSGTSGRGNEQFF.

The gene calls are TRBV28 and TRBJ2-1; D is ambiguous. The CDR3 consists of 15 residues. Germline loops: CDR1 MDHEN, CDR2 SYDVKM. V gave up 4 bases and J gave up 8 bases, with 18 bases separating them. CDR3 in amino acids: CASSSRTPPSDEQFF. The CDR3 bases are TGTGCCAGCAGTTCCCGGACCCCACCCTCCGATGAGCAGTTCTTC.

About this clonotype: A read error may explain this, as a much larger clone is one base away. The chain couples TRBV4-3 to TRBJ2-5; TRBD2 aligns across 8 bases. CDR1 and CDR2 (germline): LGHNA, YSLEER. V lost 1 base to trimming and J lost 11 bases; unmatched junction nucleotides: 9. The CDR3 consists of 14 residues. Here the CDR3 reads CASSQVGRAGEQYF. Written as DNA, the CDR3 is TGCGCCAGCAGCCAAGTCGGGAGAGCGGGGGAGCAGTACTTC.

This clonotype was observed a few times. The genes are TRBV7-9 and TRBJ2-1, with 8 bases lining up with TRBD2. The germline V gene has CDR1 SEHNR and CDR2 FQNEAQ (reference sequence). The CDR3 sequence is 15 residues long. V was pared by 5 bases and J by 7 bases, with 10 bases of the junction left unmatched. CDR3: CASSPPGTRLNEQFF. The DNA of the CDR3 is TGTGCCAGCAGCCCACCCGGGACTAGACTTAATGAGCAGTTCTTC.

The J gene is TRBJ2-2, the V gene TRBV28, with a weak D call TRBD1 (5 bases). This CDR3 region has 13 residues. Germline values: CDR1 MDHEN, CDR2 SYDVKM. V dropped 8 bases and J dropped 1 base, with 8 bases sitting between them. The CDR3, as DNA: TGTGCCAGCGTTCAGGGGAACACCGGGGAGCTGTTTTTT. It specifies CASVQGNTGELFF.

A few counts support this clonotype. V usage is TRBV7-8 and J usage is TRBJ2-1, with 8 bases aligning to TRBD2. Germline values: CDR1 SGHVS, CDR2 FQNEAQ. J gave up 10 bases and V 7 bases, and 15 bases lay outside the gene matches. The CDR3 runs 15 residues. CDR3 nucleotide sequence: TGTGCCAGCACCACGGGCGGGAGGCGTATGGAGGAGCAGTTCTTC. Translated, it gives CASTTGGRRMEEQFF.

As concerns this clonotype: This may arise from a read error, as a much more abundant clone is one base away. V usage is TRBV5-1 and J usage is TRBJ2-3; 7 bases match TRBD2. The ends lost 6 bases at V and 2 bases at J; junction bases unmatched: 6. Looked up from germline, CDR1 is SGHRS and CDR2 is YFSETQ. The CDR3 totals 14 residues. CDR3 sequence reads: CASNSLAVTDTQYF. The CDR3 coding sequence is TGCGCCAGCAACTCCCTAGCGGTCACAGATACGCAGTATTTT.

This CDR3 reads CASSGGSEAYNEQFF. DNA of the CDR3: TGTGCCAGCAGCGGCGGGAGCGAGGCCTACAATGAGCAGTTCTTC. The chain couples TRBV9 to TRBJ2-1, with 7 bases that match TRBD2. The length of the CDR3 is 15 residues. Germline values: CDR1 SGDLS, CDR2 YYNGEE. The J segment lost 2 bases and the V segment lost 3 bases, leaving 5 bases of the junction unmatched.

This clonotype was observed many times. The V call is TRBV7-2, the J call TRBJ1-6, with TRBD1 matching 8 bases. This CDR3 has 15 residues. The V and J ends lost 5 bases and 9 bases, in that order; junction bases with no gene match: 9. Germline assignment: CDR1 SGHTA and CDR2 FQGNSA. CDR3 sequence reads: CASSGRTGLISPLHF. The CDR3 DNA follows: TGTGCCAGCAGCGGACGGACAGGGTTGATTTCACCCCTCCACTTT. Full variable domain (remainder filled in from reference TRBV7-2 and TRBJ1-6): GAGVSQSPSNKVTEKGKDVELRCDPISGHTALYWYRQSLGQGLEFLIYFQGNSAPDKSGLPSDRFSAERTGGSVSTLTIQRTQQEDSAVYLCASSGRTGLISPLHFGNGTRLTVT.

This clonotype was observed a few times. V gene TRBV4-3 combines with J gene TRBJ1-2, with 7 bases matching TRBD1. The CDR3 runs 16 residues. V trimming: 2 bases; J trimming: 2 bases; junction bases outside the gene matches: 8. The germline gives CDR1 LGHNA, CDR2 YSLEER. CDR3 in amino acids: CASSQQAGGSNYGYTF. CDR3 nucleotide sequence: TGCGCCAGCAGCCAACAGGCAGGGGGGAGCAACTATGGCTACACCTTC.